This TCR beta chain was sequenced during a study of blood T cell repertoires in COVID-19. Study as a whole: There were acute and convalescent COVID-19 samples, and they came from the United States, Italy and Spain. PBMCs, B-cell-depleted T cells, or T cells provided the cDNA or gDNA that made up the material.

Deletions cut 4 bases from V and 3 bases from J, with 13 bases between. This CDR3 is 14 amino acids long. The germline gives CDR1 SGHRS, CDR2 YFSETQ. In the source study's methods: By means of reference gene primer amplification, nucleated cell counts were estimated. Generated by immunoSEQ multiplex PCR, the TCRdb table keeps only in-frame clones and is missing some. That table furnishes V, J and clone size, whereas the DNA furnished D and trimming. The sample yields about 89,000 clones, 80% seen once. This sequence originates from an elderly woman with acute or convalescent COVID-19. V is TRBV5-1 and J is TRBJ1-1, with a weak D call TRBD1 (5 bases). Sequenced sample: peripheral blood. The CDR3 protein is CASSGDGGHTEAFF. For the CDR3, the DNA is TGCGCCAGCAGCGGGGACGGGGGACACACTGAAGCTTTCTTT.